These 14 T cell receptor beta chains originate from one sample sequenced in a study of OX40 agonist ivuxolimab in advanced cancers. The table came from immunoSEQ multiplex PCR; TCRdb's copy has only in-frame clones and leaves some out. Of approximately 70,000 clones in the sample, more than 80% were seen once. The specimen was CD4+ or CD8+ T cells sorted from blood, collected in a trial of the OX40 agonist ivuxolimab. The receptors were sampled from an adult with an advanced solid tumor such as melanoma, head and neck, liver or kidney cancer.

The chain carries TRBV19 and TRBJ1-4; D might be TRBD1 (5 bases). This CDR3 contains 14 residues. Germline-derived CDR1 and CDR2 are LNHDA and SQIVND (reference sequence). V lost 1 base, J lost 5 bases, and 8 bases lay in between. The CDR3 sequence: CASSIGQPNEKLFF. In DNA form, the CDR3 reads TGTGCCAGTAGTATAGGACAGCCCAATGAAAAACTGTTTTTT.

This chain joins TRBV11-2 and TRBJ2-5; TRBD2 aligns across 11 bases. CDR1 and CDR2 (germline): SGHAT, FQNNGV. V gave up 2 bases and J gave up 5 bases; unmatched junction bases: 7. The CDR3 consists of 16 residues. Here the CDR3 reads CASSLNRLAGRETQYF. DNA for the CDR3: TGTGCCAGCAGCTTAAACCGACTAGCGGGACGGGAGACCCAGTACTTC.

The chain couples TRBV7-9 to TRBJ2-7; D not certain. This CDR3 has 13 residues. With 4 bases removed from V and 4 bases from J, the gap between germline ends came to 11 bases. Germline V lookup: CDR1 SEHNR, CDR2 FQNEAQ (reference sequence). CDR3 protein: CASSYLTEYEQYF. In DNA, the CDR3 is TGTGCCAGCAGCTACCTGACGGAATACGAGCAGTACTTC.

The V call is TRBV5-8, the J call TRBJ1-5, with D unclear. V lost 1 base and J 0 bases, leaving 8 bases between the germline ends. The CDR3 has 15 amino acids. Germline CDR1 and CDR2: SGHTS and YDEGEE. CDR3 loop: CASSLKAYSNQPQHF. DNA for the CDR3: TGTGCCAGCAGCTTGAAGGCATATAGCAATCAGCCCCAGCATTTT. The variable domain in full, completed from reference TRBV5-8 and TRBJ1-5, reads EAGVTQSPTHLIKTRGQQATLRCSPISGHTSVYWYQQALGLGLQFLLWYDEGEERNRGNFPPRFSGRQFPNYSSELNVNALELEDSALYLCASSLKAYSNQPQHFGDGTRLSIL.

The gene calls are TRBV4-2 and TRBJ2-7; 11 positions match TRBD2. After removal of 0 bases from V and 6 bases from J, the junction contained 7 bases not matched to a gene. The germline gives CDR1 LGHNA, CDR2 YNFKEQ. The CDR3 totals 16 residues. CDR3 region: CASSQEAGTSGIEQYF. CDR3 DNA: TGTGCCAGCAGCCAAGAAGCCGGGACTAGCGGTATCGAGCAGTACTTC.

The V gene is TRBV10-2, the J gene TRBJ2-1; 14 positions agree with TRBD2. Germline values: CDR1 WSHSY, CDR2 SAAADI. The CDR3 consists of 16 residues. Trimming took 6 bases from V and 0 from J; bases not matched to a gene: 1. The chain's CDR3 is CASRGTSGGSYNEQFF. The CDR3 nucleotides are TGCGCCAGCAGGGGGACTAGCGGGGGCTCCTACAATGAGCAGTTCTTC.

V and J are TRBV7-9 and TRBJ1-1, with unresolved D. The germline gives CDR1 SEHNR, CDR2 FQNEAQ (reference sequence). Deletions cut 4 bases from V and 5 bases from J, with 11 bases between. CDR3 length: 13 amino acids. This chain's CDR3 is CASSSNGVTEAFF. As DNA, the CDR3 is TGTGCCAGCAGCTCCAACGGGGTGACTGAAGCTTTCTTT.

This clone showed up just once. The J gene is TRBJ2-3, the V gene TRBV2, with 7 bases fitting TRBD1. The CDR3 totals 15 residues. The V and J ends lost 5 bases and 4 bases, in that order; junction bases with no gene match: 9. Germline V CDR1 and CDR2: SNHLY, FYNNEI. This CDR3 reads CASSLRDSSPDTQYF. The CDR3 DNA sequence: TGTGCCAGCAGTTTACGGGACAGCAGCCCAGATACGCAGTATTTT.

The chain is built from TRBV6-4 and TRBJ2-1, with TRBD1 matching 9 bases. V lost 4 bases to trimming and J lost 5 bases; unmatched junction nucleotides: 0. Germline CDR1 and CDR2: MRHNA and SNTAGT. CDR3 length: 13 amino acids. CDR3 loop: CASSGQGDNEQFF. The CDR3 nucleotides are TGTGCCAGCAGTGGACAGGGGGACAATGAGCAGTTCTTC.

V usage is TRBV29-1 and J usage is TRBJ2-1, with 11 positions matching TRBD2. The CDR3 sequence is 16 residues long. After removal of 7 bases from V and 4 bases from J, the junction contained 12 bases not matched to a gene. Looked up from germline, CDR1 is SQVTM and CDR2 is ANQGSEA. CDR3 nucleotide sequence: TGCAGCGCCCGAGTCACTAGCGGGAGTTTATACAATGAGCAGTTCTTC. Protein product: CSARVTSGSLYNEQFF.

This clone was observed once. The rearrangement links TRBV30 to TRBJ1-2; a possible D gene is TRBD1 (5 bases). V dropped 3 bases and J dropped 8 bases, with 13 bases sitting between them. Germline V gives CDR1 GTSNPN, CDR2 SVGIG (reference sequence). CDR3 length equals 12 residues. CDR3 loop: CAWSNGGEGYTF. CDR3 coding DNA: TGTGCCTGGAGCAATGGGGGTGAGGGCTACACCTTC.

In this sample, this clone turned up once. This chain connects TRBV9 to TRBJ2-2; a possible D gene is TRBD2 (5 bases). The CDR3 has 15 amino acids. V gave up 2 bases and J gave up 5 bases, with 13 bases separating them. Germline lookup yields CDR1 SGDLS and CDR2 YYNGEE. The CDR3 bases are TGTGCCAGCAGCGTGGGTCGGCCGGGGACCGGGGAGCTGTTTTTT. The encoded protein is CASSVGRPGTGELFF. Combining the CDR3 with reference TRBV9 and TRBJ2-2 gives the whole variable domain DSGVTQTPKHLITATGQRVTLRCSPRSGDLSVYWYQQSLDQGLQFLIQYYNGEERAKGNILERFSAQQFPDLHSELNLSSLELGDSALYFCASSVGRPGTGELFFGEGSRLTVL.

The V and J genes are TRBV7-3 and TRBJ2-3; 7 bases align to TRBD2. The germline V gene has CDR1 SGHTA and CDR2 FQGTGA. The CDR3 is made up of 16 amino acids. V shed 1 base, J shed 3 bases, and the junction held 7 bases outside the gene matches. CDR3: CASSLSSGLGTDTQYF. The CDR3 coding sequence is TGTGCCAGCAGCTTAAGCTCAGGACTAGGGACAGATACGCAGTATTTT.

The chain has TRBV6-6 and TRBJ2-3, with 14 bases identical to TRBD2. V gave up 8 bases and J gave up 2 bases; unmatched junction bases: 6. The germline V gene encodes CDR1 MNHNY and CDR2 SVGAGI (reference sequence). The CDR3 is made up of 16 amino acids. The CDR3, as DNA: TGTGCCAGCGCCCCGGGACTAGCGGGAGCCACAGATACGCAGTATTTT. This gives the protein CASAPGLAGATDTQYF.